This T cell receptor beta chain was recorded in a study of blood T cell repertoires in COVID-19. Authors' data handling: The assay estimated nucleated cells by amplifying reference gene primers. Clones were read by immunoSEQ multiplex PCR, and TCRdb kept only the in-frame ones, dropping some. That table gives V, J and clone size, and the DNA gave D and trimming. The data show more than 100,000 clones, with roughly 79% seen just once and roughly 8.1% held by the top ten. CDR1 is SNHLY and CDR2 is FYNNEI in the germline V gene. The CDR3 is 15 amino acids. V was shortened by 4 bases and J by 0 bases, with 7 bases between the two germline ends.

Sequenced material: peripheral blood. The chain employs TRBV2 and TRBJ2-6; the D is unclear. This sequence originates from a woman aged 55 to 70 with active or convalescent COVID-19. DNA of the CDR3: TGTGCCAGCAGTGGCTATTCCTCTGGGGCCAACGTCCTGACTTTC. It yields the protein CASSGYSSGANVLTF.